Presented here are 9 T cell receptor beta chains from one specimen sequenced in a study of blood T cell repertoires in COVID-19. Here immunoSEQ multiplex PCR was the method, and the copy in TCRdb shows in-frame clones only, minus some. The data show approximately 210,000 clones, with 80% to 90% seen just once and around 20% held by the top ten. Sequences were obtained from peripheral blood. These receptors were taken from a man under 40 with active or convalescent COVID-19.

A word on this clone: This may be a read error, as it is one base from a much larger clone. CDR3 sequence reads: CASSLGLANEQFF. CDR3 DNA: TGTGCCAGCAGCTTAGGACTAGCCAATGAGCAGTTCTTC. The chain joins TRBV7-8 to TRBJ2-1; TRBD2 aligns across 7 bases. CDR3 length: 13 residues. CDR1 is SGHVS, CDR2 FQNEAQ, per germline. The junction had 0 bases not matched to a gene; V was cut back by 1 base and J by 6 bases.

The chain couples TRBV7-9 to TRBJ2-3; tentatively, D is TRBD1 (6 bases). CDR3 size: 16 residues. From germline, CDR1 is SEHNR and CDR2 FQNEAQ (reference sequence). With 1 base removed from V and 1 base from J, the gap between germline ends came to 12 bases. This CDR3 reads CASSLGGPPRTDTQYF. The DNA of the CDR3 is TGTGCCAGCAGCTTAGGGGGGCCTCCCCGCACAGATACGCAGTATTTT.

The chain links TRBV19 to TRBJ1-2; D is unresolved. The V and J ends lost 3 bases and 8 bases respectively, with 13 bases between them. The germline CDR1 and CDR2 sequences are LNHDA and SQIVND (reference sequence). The CDR3 spans 13 residues. The CDR3 DNA reads as TGTGCCAGTAGTATGCGCCTACCGGGGGGCTACACCTTC. This sequence encodes CASSMRLPGGYTF. Based on the CDR3 plus reference TRBV19 and TRBJ1-2, the full variable domain is DGGITQSPKYLFRKEGQNVTLSCEQNLNHDAMYWYRQDPGQGLRLIYYSQIVNDFQKGDIAEGYSVSREKKESFPLTVTSAQKNPTAFYLCASSMRLPGGYTFGSGTRLTVV.

The J gene is TRBJ2-3, the V gene TRBV7-3; 8 nucleotides line up with TRBD2. The CDR3 is made up of 17 amino acids. Germline CDR1 and CDR2: SGHTA and FQGTGA. J was trimmed by 6 bases and V by 2 bases; bases with no gene match: 13. In DNA form, the CDR3 reads TGTGCCAGCAGCTTAGTATCATCTCCCGGGAGGGATGATACGCAGTATTTT. Amino acid sequence: CASSLVSSPGRDDTQYF.

This clone has more than one count but fewer than ten. The chain has TRBV19 and TRBJ2-3; possibly TRBD2 for D (5 bases). The CDR3 extends over 15 amino acids. With 3 bases removed from V and 4 bases from J, the gap between germline ends came to 14 bases. Germline values: CDR1 LNHDA, CDR2 SQIVND (reference sequence). In nucleotides, the CDR3 is TGTGCCAGTAGTATCGGGGTATCCCTGGCAGATACGCAGTATTTT. Translation gives CASSIGVSLADTQYF.

The chain joins TRBV5-8 to TRBJ2-7; weak D call: TRBD1 (5 bases). Germline assignment: CDR1 SGHTS and CDR2 YDEGEE. V lost 0 bases and J 5 bases, leaving 15 bases between the germline ends. The CDR3 has 15 residues. The CDR3 sequence: CASSLEGMGPNEQYF. CDR3 DNA sequence: TGTGCCAGCAGCTTGGAAGGGATGGGGCCCAACGAGCAGTACTTC.

The gene calls are TRBV6-5 and TRBJ1-2; 9 bases agree with TRBD1. This CDR3 has 14 amino acids. Trimming at V came to 6 bases and at J to 3 bases, leaving 5 bases not matched to a gene. Germline CDR1 is MNHEY and CDR2 is SVGAGI. The DNA for the CDR3 is TGTGCCAGCAGCCGACAGGGGGATTACTATGGCTACACCTTC. It translates to CASSRQGDYYGYTF.

This clone was picked up one time. The chain links TRBV11-2 to TRBJ2-1; TRBD2 agrees at 11 bases. There are 17 residues in the CDR3. The germline V gene has CDR1 SGHAT and CDR2 FQNNGV. Trimming took 0 bases from V and 6 from J; bases not matched to a gene: 7. Here the CDR3 DNA reads TGTGCCAGCAGCTTAGATCACGGCCTAGCGGGGGGCAATGAGCAGTTCTTC. Its protein product is CASSLDHGLAGGNEQFF.

J is TRBJ2-3 and V is TRBV5-1, with TRBD2 matching over 11 bases. Per germline, CDR1 SGHRS and CDR2 YFSETQ. The CDR3 spans 16 residues. The V segment lost 3 bases and the J segment 2 bases; nucleotides outside the gene matches: 5. CDR3 residues: CASSSGLAGITDTQYF. The DNA of the CDR3 is TGCGCCAGCAGCTCCGGACTAGCGGGCATCACAGATACGCAGTATTTT. Filled out from reference TRBV5-1 and TRBJ2-3, the complete variable domain reads KAGVTQTPRYLIKTRGQQVTLSCSPISGHRSVSWYQQTPGQGLQFLFEYFSETQRNKGNFPGRFSGRQFSNSRSEMNVSTLELGDSALYLCASSSGLAGITDTQYFGPGTRLTVL.